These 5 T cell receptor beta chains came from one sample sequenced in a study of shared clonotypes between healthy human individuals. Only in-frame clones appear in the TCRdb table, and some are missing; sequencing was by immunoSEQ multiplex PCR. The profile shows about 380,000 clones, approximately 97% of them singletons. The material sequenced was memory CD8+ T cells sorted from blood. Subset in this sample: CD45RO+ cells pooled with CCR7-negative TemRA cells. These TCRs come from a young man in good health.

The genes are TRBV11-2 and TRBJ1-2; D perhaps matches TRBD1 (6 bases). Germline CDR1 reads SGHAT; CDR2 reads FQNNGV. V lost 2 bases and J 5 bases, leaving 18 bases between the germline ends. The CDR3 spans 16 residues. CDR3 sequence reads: CASSLWGQGGDYGYTF. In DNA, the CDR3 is TGTGCCAGCAGCTTATGGGGGCAGGGAGGGGATTATGGCTACACCTTC.

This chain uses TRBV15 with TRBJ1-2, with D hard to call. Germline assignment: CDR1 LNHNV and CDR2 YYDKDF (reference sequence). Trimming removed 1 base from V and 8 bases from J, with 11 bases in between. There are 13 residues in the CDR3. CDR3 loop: CATSRVGGRGYTF. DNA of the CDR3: TGTGCCACCAGCAGAGTTGGAGGGAGGGGCTACACCTTC.

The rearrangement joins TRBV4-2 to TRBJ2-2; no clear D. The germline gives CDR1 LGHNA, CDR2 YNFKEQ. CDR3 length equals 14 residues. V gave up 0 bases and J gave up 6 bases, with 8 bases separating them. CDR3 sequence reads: CASSQEPLAGELFF. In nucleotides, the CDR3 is TGTGCCAGCAGCCAAGAGCCGCTAGCCGGGGAGCTGTTTTTT.

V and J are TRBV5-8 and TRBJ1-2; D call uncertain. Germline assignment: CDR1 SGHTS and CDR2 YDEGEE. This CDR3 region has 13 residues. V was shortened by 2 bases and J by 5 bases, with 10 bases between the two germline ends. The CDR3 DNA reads TGTGCCAGCAGCTTAGAAGGTCGATATGGCTACACCTTC. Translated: CASSLEGRYGYTF.

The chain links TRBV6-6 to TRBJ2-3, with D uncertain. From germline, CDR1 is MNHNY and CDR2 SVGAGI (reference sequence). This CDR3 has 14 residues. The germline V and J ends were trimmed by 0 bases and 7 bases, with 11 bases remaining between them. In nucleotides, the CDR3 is TGTGCCAGCAGTTACTCTGAGGTGGGCTATACGCAGTATTTT. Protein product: CASSYSEVGYTQYF.